This TCR beta chain is drawn from a study of response to subunit inactivated influenza vaccine. This clonotype has more than one count but fewer than ten. TCRdb reprocessed the RT-PCR reads via MiXCR and lists one record per CDR3 protein. The sample shows 150,000 to 200,000 distinct CDR3 sequences, 12% of them seen only once. These records were also assigned to another study, of T cells expressing NK-cell markers. That paper adds: The TCR beta cDNA came from 5'RACE template switching with UMIs. Investigators obtained TCR beta repertoires from sorted CD3+CD56+NKG2C+, CD3+CD56+NKG2C- and CD3+CD56-NKG2C+ T cells. Anti-gamma-delta TCR antibody use in several experiments restricted sorting to alpha-beta TCR T cells.

The receptor was derived from a middle-aged man who received an inactivated influenza vaccine. This sample comprised CD8+ T cells sorted from PBMCs, obtained roughly 13 days after vaccination.

The DNA of the CDR3 is TGTGCCAGCAGCCGAACGACAGAAACCAAAAAGAGCTACACCTTC. Encoded protein: CASSRTTETKKSYTF. This rearrangement joins TRBV6-1 to TRBJ1-2; tentatively, D is TRBD1 (5 bases). This CDR3 comprises 15 residues. Germline-derived CDR1 and CDR2 are MNHNS and SASEGT. V was trimmed by 6 bases and J by 9 bases, leaving 23 bases between them.